This T cell receptor beta chain derives from a study of OX40 agonist ivuxolimab in advanced cancers. For context, the study as a whole: The costimulatory receptor OX40 (CD134) was targeted by ivuxolimab, a fully human IgG2 agonistic monoclonal antibody. Intravenous ivuxolimab was administered to patients every 2 weeks at six dose levels: 0.01, 0.1, 0.3, 1.5, 3 and 10 mg/kg. Of the approximately 50 dose-escalation patients, hepatocellular carcinoma was present in some 19, melanoma in approximately 15, renal cell carcinoma in 9 and head and neck cancer in 9. In the dose-escalation cohort, around four fifths of patients were male, and the mean age was approximately 64 years, with a range of roughly 20 to 79. Prior anti-PD-1, anti-PD-L1 or anti-CTLA-4 therapy was permitted, and checkpoint inhibitors had been received by around 40% of dose-escalation patients. Three dose-escalation patients achieved partial responses, one with hepatocellular carcinoma and two with cutaneous melanoma. Peripheral TCRbeta sequencing aimed to test whether ivuxolimab altered TCR sequence diversity and caused clonal T-cell expansion. The paper describes the monotherapy dose-escalation part (N ≈ 52 patients) of the phase I trial of ivuxolimab.

Patients with autoimmune disease history or receiving systemic immunosuppression were excluded from the trial. In every dose cohort, peripheral blood was drawn for TCR sequencing at baseline, cycle 4 day 1, and cycle 7 day 1. The samples were drawn from a first-in-human, open-label, multicenter phase I dose-escalation trial of ivuxolimab. Adults with locally advanced or metastatic melanoma, renal cell carcinoma, hepatocellular carcinoma or head and neck squamous cell carcinoma were enrolled in the trial. Before TCR sequencing, CD4+ and CD8+ T cells were separately sorted from peripheral blood. Overall results and qualifications from the work: Low levels of normalized T-cell clonal expansion were also seen in some nonresponding patients. The antigen specificity of the peripheral T cells that underwent clonal expansion was not determined. At doses of 0.1 to 3.0 mg/kg, clonal expansion of both CD4+ and CD8+ T cells in blood was seen between baseline and week 6. In the 0.1-3.0 mg/kg groups, partial responders had among the lowest normalized peripheral clonal expansion, particularly in CD8+ T cells. After ivuxolimab, expanded clones were on average more numerous among CD8+ T cells than among CD4+ T cells.

As regards this clone: The antigen it recognizes is unknown. No per-base quality is available; no much larger clone lies one base away.

From the cysteine through the phenylalanine, the CDR3 covers 14 amino acids. The CDR3 DNA has 42 bases and is translated from base 1. The junction shows trimming of 5 bases on V and 5 bases on J, plus 12 bases between the germline ends. CDR1 and CDR2 are drawn from the germline V gene: SGHAT, FQNNGV. To sequence the TCRbeta CDR3 region, genomic DNA was isolated from the sorted cells. The immunoSEQ Assay was used to sequence the TCRbeta CDR3 regions. TCRdb carries this immuneACCESS record with in-frame sequences only. Its versions omit some clonotypes, under half of them owing to an unresolved V gene in the studies checked, with the rest unexplained. The sample table shows about 58,000 clones, and over 80% are seen once. The top ten constitute roughly 1.9% of the sample.

The TCR comes from an adult with an advanced solid tumor such as melanoma, head and neck, liver or kidney cancer. Sequences were derived from CD4+ or CD8+ T cells sorted from blood, sampled in a trial of the OX40 agonist ivuxolimab. The receptor chain draws on TRBV11-2 and TRBJ1-4; there is no confident call for the D gene. The CDR3 has the sequence CASSDLLKNEKLFF. The nucleotides read TGTGCCAGCAGCGACTTGTTGAAAAATGAAAAACTGTTTTTT.